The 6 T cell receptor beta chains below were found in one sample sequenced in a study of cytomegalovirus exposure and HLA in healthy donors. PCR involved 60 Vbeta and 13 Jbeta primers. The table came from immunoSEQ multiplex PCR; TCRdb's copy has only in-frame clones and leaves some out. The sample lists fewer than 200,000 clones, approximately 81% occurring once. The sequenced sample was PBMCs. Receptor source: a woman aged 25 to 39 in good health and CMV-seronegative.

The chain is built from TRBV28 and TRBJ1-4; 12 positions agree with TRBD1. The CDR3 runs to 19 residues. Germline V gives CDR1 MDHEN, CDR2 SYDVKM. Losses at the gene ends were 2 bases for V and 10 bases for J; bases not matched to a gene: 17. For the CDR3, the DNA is TGTGCCAGCAGTTTAGGGGGCACGGGACAGGGGGCATTCAGGGGAAAACTGTTTTTT. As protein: CASSLGGTGQGAFRGKLFF.

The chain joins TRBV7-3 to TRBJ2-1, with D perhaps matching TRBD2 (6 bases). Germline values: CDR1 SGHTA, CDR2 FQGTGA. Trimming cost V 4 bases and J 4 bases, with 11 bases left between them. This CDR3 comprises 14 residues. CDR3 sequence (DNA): TGTGCCAGCAGCTCCGGGAGTGGATACAATGAGCAGTTCTTC. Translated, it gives CASSSGSGYNEQFF.

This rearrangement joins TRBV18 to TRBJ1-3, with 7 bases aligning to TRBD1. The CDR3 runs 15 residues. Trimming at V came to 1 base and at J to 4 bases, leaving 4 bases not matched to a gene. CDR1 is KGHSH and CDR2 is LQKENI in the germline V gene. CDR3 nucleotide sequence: TGTGCCAGCTCACCACAGGGGGCAGGAGGAAACACCATATATTTT. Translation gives CASSPQGAGGNTIYF.

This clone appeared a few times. CDR3 sequence reads: CASSQDPGQGYEQYF. As DNA, the CDR3 is TGCGCCAGCAGCCAAGATCCGGGACAGGGCTACGAGCAGTACTTC. The genes are TRBV4-1 and TRBJ2-7; 9 nucleotides agree with TRBD1. The germline CDR1 and CDR2 sequences are MGHRA and YSYEKL. The CDR3 has 15 amino acids. Unmatched junction bases numbered 3, after V lost 0 bases and J lost 3 bases.

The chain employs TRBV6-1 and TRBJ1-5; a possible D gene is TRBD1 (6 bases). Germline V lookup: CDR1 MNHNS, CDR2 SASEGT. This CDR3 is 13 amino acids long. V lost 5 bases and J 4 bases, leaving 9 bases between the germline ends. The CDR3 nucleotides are TGTGCCAGCAGTCGACAGGAGAATCAGCCCCAGCATTTT. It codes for CASSRQENQPQHF.

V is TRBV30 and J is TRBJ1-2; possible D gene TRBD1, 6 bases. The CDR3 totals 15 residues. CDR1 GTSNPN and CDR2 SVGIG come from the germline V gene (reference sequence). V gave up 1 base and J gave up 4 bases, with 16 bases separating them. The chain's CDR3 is CAWSEITGKIYGYTF. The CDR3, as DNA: TGTGCCTGGAGTGAGATAACAGGGAAAATCTATGGCTACACCTTC.